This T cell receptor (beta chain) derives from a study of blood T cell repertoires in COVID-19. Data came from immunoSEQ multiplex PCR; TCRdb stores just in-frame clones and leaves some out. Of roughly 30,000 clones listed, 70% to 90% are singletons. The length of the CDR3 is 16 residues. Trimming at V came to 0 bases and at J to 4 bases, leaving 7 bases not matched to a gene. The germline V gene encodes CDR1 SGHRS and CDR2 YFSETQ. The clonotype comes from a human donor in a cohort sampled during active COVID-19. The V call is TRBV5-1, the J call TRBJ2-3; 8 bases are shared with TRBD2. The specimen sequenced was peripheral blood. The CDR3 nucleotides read TGCGCCAGCAGCTTGGCGGGGAGCGGGGGATCAGATACGCAGTATTTT. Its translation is CASSLAGSGGSDTQYF. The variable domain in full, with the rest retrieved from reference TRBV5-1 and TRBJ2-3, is KAGVTQTPRYLIKTRGQQVTLSCSPISGHRSVSWYQQTPGQGLQFLFEYFSETQRNKGNFPGRFSGRQFSNSRSEMNVSTLELGDSALYLCASSLAGSGGSDTQYFGPGTRLTVL.